A single sample gave rise to the 21 T cell receptor beta chains below, sequenced in a study of beta chain features in type 1 diabetes. General observations from the study: Type 1 diabetes patients had TCRB CDR3s that were shorter (moderately but significantly so) in all four CD4+ subsets.

Their antigens remain unidentified. Since all of the isolated RNA was reverse transcribed, expressed TCRB transcripts were what got sequenced. This table comes from immunoSEQ multiplex PCR, and its TCRdb copy is limited to in-frame clones, with some not included. The repertoire includes about 170,000 clones, less than 10% of them detected once, and about 0.5% sits in the top ten. Source material: central memory CD4+ T cells from blood. Receptors originate from a man aged 18 to 30 with type 1 diabetes.

This clone showed up just a few times. The chain employs TRBV5-1 and TRBJ1-1; TRBD1 might be the D (6 bases). The CDR3 is made up of 15 amino acids. The ends were cut back, 2 bases at V and 4 bases at J, with 15 bases in the middle. CDR1 and CDR2 from the germline V gene are SGHRS and YFSETQ. DNA for the CDR3: TGCGCCAGCAGCTTAAGAACAGGGTTCGCCACTGAAGCTTTCTTT. Protein product: CASSLRTGFATEAFF.

This rearrangement joins TRBV9 to TRBJ2-3; TRBD2 matches at 8 bases. The CDR3 has 16 amino acids. Germline CDR1 is SGDLS and CDR2 is YYNGEE. Losses at the gene ends were 0 bases for V and 3 bases for J; bases not matched to a gene: 6. DNA for the CDR3: TGTGCCAGCAGCGTAGGAGGCGGGAGGTTTACAGATACGCAGTATTTT. Translated: CASSVGGGRFTDTQYF.

This clone was seen a handful of times. The chain joins TRBV19 to TRBJ2-2; D not resolved. The CDR3 length is 13 residues. Per the germline V gene, CDR1 is LNHDA and CDR2 is SQIVND (reference sequence). With 3 bases removed from V and 4 bases from J, the gap between germline ends came to 6 bases. The CDR3 sequence is CASSMGPTGELFF. CDR3 in DNA: TGTGCCAGTAGTATGGGCCCCACCGGGGAGCTGTTTTTT.

The gene calls are TRBV5-4 and TRBJ2-5, with 7 bases aligning to TRBD2. After removal of 4 bases from V and 4 bases from J, the junction contained 10 bases not matched to a gene. Germline assignment: CDR1 SGHNT and CDR2 YYREEE (reference sequence). The CDR3 has 15 residues. As DNA, the CDR3 is TGTGCCAGCAGCCTGAGGGGCGGGAGTGGAGAGACCCAGTACTTC. The encoded protein is CASSLRGGSGETQYF.

This clone has a handful of counts. The J gene is TRBJ2-1, the V gene TRBV7-9; D is perhaps TRBD1 (7 bases). Trimming removed 5 bases from V and 5 bases from J, with 16 bases in between. CDR1 SEHNR and CDR2 FQNEAQ come from the germline V gene (reference sequence). The CDR3 sequence is 15 residues long. This CDR3 is CASSPRQGGDNEQFF. The CDR3 DNA is TGTGCCAGCAGCCCTAGACAGGGAGGTGACAATGAGCAGTTCTTC.

In this sample, this clone turned up a few times. The chain links TRBV4-3 to TRBJ2-1, with D unresolved. The CDR3 is 15 amino acids. Germline CDR1 and CDR2: LGHNA and YSLEER. V lost 4 bases and J lost 0, with 10 bases in between. The CDR3 bases are TGCGCCAGCAGCCGAGGCCGTGACTCCTACAATGAGCAGTTCTTC. This gives the protein CASSRGRDSYNEQFF.

The table lists this clone with a few counts. The V and J genes are TRBV7-2 and TRBJ1-1, with 7 bases aligning to TRBD1. The trim removed 5 bases at V and 4 bases at J, leaving 7 bases unmatched. Germline values: CDR1 SGHTA, CDR2 FQGNSA. This CDR3 region has 14 residues. The chain's CDR3 is CASSRDRDFTEAFF. CDR3 bases: TGTGCCAGCAGCAGAGACAGGGATTTCACTGAAGCTTTCTTT. Full variable domain (missing parts from reference TRBV7-2 and TRBJ1-1): GAGVSQSPSNKVTEKGKDVELRCDPISGHTALYWYRQSLGQGLEFLIYFQGNSAPDKSGLPSDRFSAERTGGSVSTLTIQRTQQEDSAVYLCASSRDRDFTEAFFGQGTRLTVV.

The V call is TRBV12-5, the J call TRBJ2-1, with 9 bases identical to TRBD2. This CDR3 contains 15 residues. CDR1 is LGHNT and CDR2 is FRNRAP in the germline V gene. V gave up 1 base and J gave up 6 bases; unmatched junction bases: 4. The CDR3 is CASGLERGALNEQFF. CDR3 DNA: TGTGCTAGTGGTTTGGAGCGGGGGGCCCTCAATGAGCAGTTCTTC.

The table lists this clone with a few counts. J is TRBJ1-5 and V is TRBV19; TRBD1 matches 10 bases. The CDR3 has 17 residues. Germline-derived CDR1 and CDR2 are LNHDA and SQIVND (reference sequence). Trimming took 4 bases from V and 2 from J; bases not matched to a gene: 8. The DNA of the CDR3 is TGTGCCAGTAGTAAACCGGGACAGGGGAGTCGCAATCAGCCCCAGCATTTT. Translating gives CASSKPGQGSRNQPQHF.

This clone was seen more than once but under ten times. The V call is TRBV6-6, the J call TRBJ1-5, with a tentative D call TRBD1 (6 bases). Germline V gene data show CDR1 as MNHNY and CDR2 as SVGAGI (reference sequence). Between the trimmed V and J ends, which lost 1 base and 5 bases, there was a span of 9 bases. This CDR3 contains 14 residues. The CDR3 DNA reads as TGTGCCAGCAGTTACTATGGGGGCGATCAGCCCCAGCATTTT. Its protein is CASSYYGGDQPQHF.

The V gene is TRBV29-1, the J gene TRBJ2-7; D call uncertain. From germline, CDR1 is SQVTM and CDR2 ANQGSEA. CDR3 length: 13 amino acids. V was cut by 6 bases and J by 0 bases, with 12 bases left in between. CDR3 protein: CSVVFGSSYEQYF. The CDR3 DNA reads TGCAGCGTGGTCTTCGGGTCCTCCTACGAGCAGTACTTC.

This chain connects TRBV11-2 to TRBJ2-3; 7 positions match TRBD2. Trimming took 1 base from V and 6 from J; bases not matched to a gene: 4. CDR1 SGHAT and CDR2 FQNNGV come from the germline V gene. The CDR3 has 14 residues. The CDR3: CASSLGSLADTQYF. DNA for the CDR3: TGTGCCAGCAGCTTAGGGTCACTAGCGGATACGCAGTATTTT.

This clone was counted a few times. This chain connects TRBV2 to TRBJ1-2, with 10 bases lining up with TRBD1. Germline V gene sequence: CDR1 SNHLY, CDR2 FYNNEI. The CDR3 runs 13 residues. Trimming removed 10 bases from V and 13 bases from J; junction bases left unmatched: 15. CDR3: CAIITPGQGFLTF. For the CDR3, the DNA is TGTGCCATCATTACTCCGGGACAGGGGTTTCTCACCTTC.

The V call is TRBV9, the J call TRBJ2-3; D is perhaps TRBD2 (6 bases). CDR3 length: 15 amino acids. V was trimmed by 4 bases and J by 6 bases, leaving 18 bases between them. Germline V gene data show CDR1 as SGDLS and CDR2 as YYNGEE. CDR3 loop: CASSHWTNMGDTQYF. The DNA of the CDR3 is TGTGCCAGCAGCCATTGGACTAATATGGGTGATACGCAGTATTTT. Full variable domain (outside the CDR3, taken from reference TRBV9 and TRBJ2-3): DSGVTQTPKHLITATGQRVTLRCSPRSGDLSVYWYQQSLDQGLQFLIQYYNGEERAKGNILERFSAQQFPDLHSELNLSSLELGDSALYFCASSHWTNMGDTQYFGPGTRLTVL.

This sequence joins TRBV15 and TRBJ1-2; D not resolved. The CDR3 sequence is 15 residues long. V lost 3 bases, J lost 8 bases, and 19 bases lay in between. In germline, CDR1 is LNHNV, CDR2 YYDKDF (reference sequence). The CDR3, as DNA: TGTGCCACCAGCAGGGGTTCAAACCGCCTAGGCGGCTACACCTTC. This sequence encodes CATSRGSNRLGGYTF.

This sequence joins TRBV19 and TRBJ1-1; D remains unclear. The germline V gene encodes CDR1 LNHDA and CDR2 SQIVND (reference sequence). CDR3 length: 13 residues. The ends were cut back, 3 bases at V and 5 bases at J, with 10 bases in the middle. CDR3 loop: CASSIRGMTEAFF. CDR3 DNA: TGTGCCAGTAGTATTAGAGGGATGACTGAAGCTTTCTTT.

The rearrangement links TRBV7-2 to TRBJ2-2; 9 bases map to TRBD1. Germline loops: CDR1 SGHTA, CDR2 FQGNSA. The CDR3 is 14 amino acids. Trimming removed 5 bases from V and 7 bases from J; junction bases left unmatched: 5. The CDR3 is CASSPGQGIGELFF. The CDR3 coding sequence is TGTGCCAGCAGCCCGGGACAGGGCATCGGGGAGCTGTTTTTT.

The chain is built from TRBV6-6 and TRBJ1-5; D is unclear. Trimming stripped 10 bases from V and 11 bases from J, with 18 bases between. Germline CDR1 reads MNHNY; CDR2 reads SVGAGI (reference sequence). This CDR3 spans 12 amino acids. CDR3 DNA sequence: TGTGCCACTAGAGGTCCTAGTTTATCCCAGCATTTT. Translated, it gives CATRGPSLSQHF.

This clone was picked up a small number of times. The V and J genes are TRBV28 and TRBJ1-1; D is perhaps TRBD1 (6 bases). Germline-derived CDR1 and CDR2 are MDHEN and SYDVKM. The length of the CDR3 is 12 residues. V was trimmed by 5 bases and J by 6 bases, leaving 10 bases between them. The CDR3 bases are TGTGCCAGCAGTCCATACAGGGCTGAAGCTTTCTTT. Protein product: CASSPYRAEAFF.

The genes are TRBV18 and TRBJ1-1, with 7 bases aligning to TRBD1. The CDR3 is made up of 13 amino acids. The ends lost 3 bases at V and 10 bases at J; junction bases unmatched: 8. CDR1 and CDR2 (germline): KGHSH, LQKENI. CDR3 sequence: CASSPTARGVAFF. The CDR3 DNA is TGTGCCAGCTCACCCACGGCCAGGGGGGTAGCTTTCTTT.

This chain joins TRBV5-4 and TRBJ2-7, with D possibly matching TRBD2 (6 bases). Trimming cost V 4 bases and J 4 bases, with 15 bases left between them. Germline V gene data show CDR1 as SGHNT and CDR2 as YYREEE (reference sequence). The CDR3 contains 14 residues. The chain's CDR3 is CASSAWDLHYEQYF. CDR3 nucleotides: TGTGCCAGCAGCGCATGGGACTTGCATTACGAGCAGTACTTC.